The 12 T cell receptor beta chains reported below all come from one sample, sequenced in a study of blood T cell repertoires in COVID-19. The repertoire was sequenced with immunoSEQ multiplex PCR; TCRdb's copy has only in-frame clones and lacks some. The table lists 30,000 to 35,000 clones, about four fifths of them singletons. Specimen: peripheral blood. The receptors were sampled from an older man with active or convalescent COVID-19.

The J gene is TRBJ2-1, the V gene TRBV29-1; D call uncertain. Germline V lookup: CDR1 SQVTM, CDR2 ANQGSEA. CDR3 size: 13 residues. Trimming took 4 bases from V and 6 from J, leaving 13 bases between them. The CDR3 reads CSVAPPLLNEQFF. The CDR3 DNA is TGCAGCGTTGCCCCCCCACTACTCAATGAGCAGTTCTTC.

This sequence joins TRBV11-2 and TRBJ2-2; tentatively, D is TRBD2 (5 bases). From germline, CDR1 is SGHAT and CDR2 FQNNGV. The CDR3 totals 17 residues. V was shortened by 0 bases and J by 0 bases, with 11 bases between the two germline ends. This chain's CDR3 is CASSLEAAVANTGELFF. The CDR3 region has the DNA TGTGCCAGCAGCTTAGAAGCGGCGGTCGCGAACACCGGGGAGCTGTTTTTT.

The chain links TRBV12-3 or TRBV12-4 to TRBJ1-4; TRBD1 aligns across 7 bases. The CDR3 contains 13 residues. The V and J ends lost 3 bases and 17 bases, in that order; junction bases with no gene match: 12. The CDR3, as DNA: TGTGCCAGCAGTTTGGGTTTAGGGGGCCCTAGTTTTTTT. This translates into CASSLGLGGPSFF.

The chain recombines TRBV5-6 with TRBJ2-2; D not resolved. V was trimmed by 1 base and J by 0 bases, leaving 13 bases between them. Germline V CDR1 and CDR2: SGHDT, YYEEEE. This CDR3 contains 17 residues. The CDR3 sequence: CASSLTAGIANTGELFF. CDR3 coding DNA: TGTGCCAGCAGCTTGACGGCAGGCATCGCGAACACCGGGGAGCTGTTTTTT.

The rearrangement links TRBV6-2 or TRBV6-3 to TRBJ2-7, with 8 positions matching TRBD1. V dropped 6 bases and J dropped 7; count of bases not matched to a gene: 14. The CDR3 extends over 15 amino acids. Germline loops: CDR1 MNHEY, CDR2 SVGEGT. The CDR3 nucleotides read TGTGCCAGCAGCCCCCACGCAGGGGGCGCGGGAGAGCAGTACTTC. Its translation: CASSPHAGGAGEQYF.

The gene calls are TRBV28 and TRBJ2-7, with D tentatively TRBD2 (6 bases). The CDR3 is made up of 14 amino acids. V was cut by 3 bases and J by 3 bases, with 12 bases left in between. Germline V gives CDR1 MDHEN, CDR2 SYDVKM. The CDR3 DNA follows: TGTGCCAGCAGTTTTGCGGGAACCATCTACGAGCAGTACTTC. Protein product: CASSFAGTIYEQYF.

The chain has TRBV6-6 and TRBJ2-7; TRBD2 agrees at 7 bases. Looked up from germline, CDR1 is MNHNY and CDR2 is SVGAGI (reference sequence). This CDR3 has 12 residues. The ends lost 4 bases at V and 7 bases at J; junction bases unmatched: 4. As DNA, the CDR3 is TGTGCCAGCAGTTCCGGACTAGGGGAGCAGTACTTC. As protein: CASSSGLGEQYF.

The chain combines TRBV28 with TRBJ1-4; TRBD1 matches at 9 bases. The CDR3 is made up of 15 amino acids. Trimming took 2 bases from V and 7 from J; bases not matched to a gene: 5. The V gene's germline CDR1 is MDHEN and CDR2 SYDVKM. The CDR3 loop is CASSLVGQGTEKLFF. In nucleotides, the CDR3 is TGTGCCAGCAGTTTAGTGGGACAGGGTACTGAAAAACTGTTTTTT.

Only a few counts were recorded for this clone. The chain is built from TRBV23-1 and TRBJ2-7; TRBD1 matches at 10 bases. TRBV23-1 is an open reading frame, and its role is uncertain. The CDR3 length is 16 residues. After removal of 0 bases from V and 5 bases from J, the junction contained 7 bases not matched to a gene. CDR3 coding DNA: TGCGCCAGCAGTCAATCGAAGGGGACAGGGGAAAACGAGCAGTACTTC. This gives the protein CASSQSKGTGENEQYF.

The chain has TRBV27 and TRBJ1-2; TRBD1 is a possible D gene (5 bases). The CDR3 consists of 14 residues. Germline V gene data show CDR1 as MNHEY and CDR2 as SMNVEV (reference sequence). Trimming pared 6 bases from V and 8 bases from J, leaving 19 bases between. CDR3: CASRNAGTEGGYTF. CDR3 coding DNA: TGTGCCAGCAGAAATGCCGGGACGGAGGGAGGCTACACCTTC.

The V gene is TRBV27, the J gene TRBJ1-1; perhaps TRBD1 as D (6 bases). The CDR3 is 13 residues long. Deletions cut 0 bases from V and 5 bases from J, with 7 bases between. Germline V gene lookup returns CDR1 MNHEY and CDR2 SMNVEV (reference sequence). In DNA form, the CDR3 reads TGTGCCAGCAGTTTATCACAGGGAACTGAAGCTTTCTTT. Translation: CASSLSQGTEAFF.

This clone was detected only once. The chain links TRBV6-5 to TRBJ2-1; weak D call: TRBD1 (6 bases). The CDR3 contains 13 residues. Trimming cost V 6 bases and J 6 bases, with 12 bases left between them. Per the germline V gene, CDR1 is MNHEY and CDR2 is SVGAGI. The CDR3 reads CASSRQAVNEQFF. The CDR3 coding sequence is TGTGCCAGCAGCCGACAGGCCGTCAATGAGCAGTTCTTC.